This T cell receptor (beta chain) came from a study of blood T cell repertoires in COVID-19. Clinical history reported by participants formed the basis on which cohorts were assigned. Clones were sequenced by immunoSEQ multiplex PCR, and TCRdb holds only the in-frame ones, with some missing. The repertoire consists of more than 200,000 clones, with around 87% occurring once and the leading ten covering 7% to 8.5%. Source material: PBMCs or T cells enriched from blood (not recorded which). The sequence came from a man aged 25 to 45 in a cohort exposed to, infected with or recovered from COVID-19 (not recorded which).

As DNA, the CDR3 is TGTGCCAGCAGAGGGACAGCATGGAACACTGAAGCTTTCTTT. Translation gives CASRGTAWNTEAFF. V usage is TRBV28 and J usage is TRBJ1-1; 7 bases are shared with TRBD1. Germline loops: CDR1 MDHEN, CDR2 SYDVKM. This CDR3 region has 14 residues. With V trimmed by 6 bases and J by 1 base, 5 bases remained unmatched.